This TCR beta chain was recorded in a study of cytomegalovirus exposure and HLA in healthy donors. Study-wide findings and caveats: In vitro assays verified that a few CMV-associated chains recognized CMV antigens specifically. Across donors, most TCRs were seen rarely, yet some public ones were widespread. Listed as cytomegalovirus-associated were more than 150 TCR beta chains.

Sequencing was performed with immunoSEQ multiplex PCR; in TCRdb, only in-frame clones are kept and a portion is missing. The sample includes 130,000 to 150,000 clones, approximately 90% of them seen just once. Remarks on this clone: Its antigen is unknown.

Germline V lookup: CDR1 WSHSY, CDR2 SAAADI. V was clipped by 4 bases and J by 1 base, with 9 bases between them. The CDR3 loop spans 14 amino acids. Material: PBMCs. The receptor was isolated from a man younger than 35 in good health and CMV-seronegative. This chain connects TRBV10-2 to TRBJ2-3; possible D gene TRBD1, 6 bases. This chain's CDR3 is CASSADRRTDTQYF. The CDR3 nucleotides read TGCGCCAGCAGTGCGGACAGACGCACAGATACGCAGTATTTT.